This T cell receptor beta chain was found in a study of PD-1 blockade in classical Hodgkin lymphoma. Specified time point: cycle 4 day 1 (C4D1), after more than 5 weeks of nivolumab. Each and every patient relapsed after autologous stem cell transplantation, and patients got differing brentuximab vedotin exposure. Data came from immunoSEQ multiplex PCR; TCRdb stores just in-frame clones and leaves some out. The table has roughly 27,000 clones, 72% seen once; the top ten hold less than 4.5%. The CDR3 has 15 amino acids. V shed 3 bases, J shed 8 bases, and the junction held 6 bases outside the gene matches. The V gene's germline CDR1 is SGHAT and CDR2 FQNNGV.

This rearrangement joins TRBV11-2 to TRBJ2-1; 11 bases align to TRBD2. This sequence was found in a human donor with classical Hodgkin lymphoma. This specimen was peripheral blood mononuclear cells (PBMCs), taken before the fourth cycle of nivolumab. CDR3 region: CASSFSGGADYEQFF. The CDR3 coding sequence is TGTGCCAGCAGCTTTAGCGGGGGGGCCGATTATGAGCAGTTCTTC.